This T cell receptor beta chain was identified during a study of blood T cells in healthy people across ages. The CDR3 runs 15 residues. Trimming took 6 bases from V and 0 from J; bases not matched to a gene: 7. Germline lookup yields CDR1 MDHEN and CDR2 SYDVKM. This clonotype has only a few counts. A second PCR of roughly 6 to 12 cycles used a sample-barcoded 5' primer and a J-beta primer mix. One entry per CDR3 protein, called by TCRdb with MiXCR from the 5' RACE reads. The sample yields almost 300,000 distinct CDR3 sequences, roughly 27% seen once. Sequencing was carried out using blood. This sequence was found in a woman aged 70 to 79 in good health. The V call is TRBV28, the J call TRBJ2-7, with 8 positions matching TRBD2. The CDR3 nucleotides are TGTGCCAGCAGCCCTACTAGCGGCTCCTCCTACGAGCAGTACTTC. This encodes CASSPTSGSSYEQYF.